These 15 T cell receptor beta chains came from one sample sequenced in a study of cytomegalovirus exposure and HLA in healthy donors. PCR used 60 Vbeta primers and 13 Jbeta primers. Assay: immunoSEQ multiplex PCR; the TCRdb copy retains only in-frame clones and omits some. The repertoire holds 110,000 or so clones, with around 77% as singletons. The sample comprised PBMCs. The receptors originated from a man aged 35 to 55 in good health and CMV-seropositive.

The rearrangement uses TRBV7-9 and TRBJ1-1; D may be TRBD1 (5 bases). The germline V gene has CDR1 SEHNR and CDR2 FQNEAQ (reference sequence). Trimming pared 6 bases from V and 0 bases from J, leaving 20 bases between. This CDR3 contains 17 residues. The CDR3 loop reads CASRHGPGNAMNTEAFF. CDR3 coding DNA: TGTGCCAGCAGACATGGGCCAGGGAACGCCATGAACACTGAAGCTTTCTTT.

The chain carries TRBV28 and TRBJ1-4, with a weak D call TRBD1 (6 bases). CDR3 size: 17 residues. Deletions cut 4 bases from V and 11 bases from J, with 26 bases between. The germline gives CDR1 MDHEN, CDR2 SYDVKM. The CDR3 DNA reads TGTGCCAGCAGTTCCTCCCGGACAGTGCCAAGGATGGGGAAACTGTTTTTT. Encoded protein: CASSSSRTVPRMGKLFF.

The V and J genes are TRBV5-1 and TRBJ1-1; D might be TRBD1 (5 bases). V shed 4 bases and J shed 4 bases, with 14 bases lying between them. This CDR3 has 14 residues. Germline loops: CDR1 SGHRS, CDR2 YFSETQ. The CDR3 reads CASSKSQGPTEAFF. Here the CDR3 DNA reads TGCGCCAGCAGCAAGAGCCAGGGTCCCACTGAAGCTTTCTTT.

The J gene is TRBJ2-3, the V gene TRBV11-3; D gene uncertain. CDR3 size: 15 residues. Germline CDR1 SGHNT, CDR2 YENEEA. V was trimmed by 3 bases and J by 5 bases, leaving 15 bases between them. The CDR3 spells CASSFGGPPGDTQYF. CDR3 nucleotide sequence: TGTGCCAGCAGCTTCGGCGGCCCACCGGGAGATACGCAGTATTTT.

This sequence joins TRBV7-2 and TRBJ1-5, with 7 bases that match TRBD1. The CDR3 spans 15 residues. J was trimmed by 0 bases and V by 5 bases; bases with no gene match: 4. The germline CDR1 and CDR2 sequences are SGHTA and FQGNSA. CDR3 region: CASSRGQLSNQPQHF. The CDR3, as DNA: TGTGCCAGCAGCAGGGGACAGCTTAGCAATCAGCCCCAGCATTTT.

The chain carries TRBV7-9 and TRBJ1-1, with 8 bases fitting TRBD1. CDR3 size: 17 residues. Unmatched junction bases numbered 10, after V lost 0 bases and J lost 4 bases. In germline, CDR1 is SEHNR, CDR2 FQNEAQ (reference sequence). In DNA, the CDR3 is TGTGCCAGCAGCTTAGCAGGCAGGGGGCTTGGGAGCACTGAAGCTTTCTTT. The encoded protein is CASSLAGRGLGSTEAFF.

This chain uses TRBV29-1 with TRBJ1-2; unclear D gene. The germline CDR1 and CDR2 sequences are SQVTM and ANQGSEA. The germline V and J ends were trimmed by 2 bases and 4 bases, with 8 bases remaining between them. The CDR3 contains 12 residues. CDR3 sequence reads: CSVEIRLYGYTF. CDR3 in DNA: TGCAGCGTTGAAATCAGACTCTATGGCTACACCTTC.

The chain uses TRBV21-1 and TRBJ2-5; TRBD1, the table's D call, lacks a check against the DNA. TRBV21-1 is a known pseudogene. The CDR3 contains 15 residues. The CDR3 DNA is TGTGCCAGCAGCACCATTACAGGGTCGGGGGAGACCCAGTACTTC. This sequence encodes CASSTITGSGETQYF.

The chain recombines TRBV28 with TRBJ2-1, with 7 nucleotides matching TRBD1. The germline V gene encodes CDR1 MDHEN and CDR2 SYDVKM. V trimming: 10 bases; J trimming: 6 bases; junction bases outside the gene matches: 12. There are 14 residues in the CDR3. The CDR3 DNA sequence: TGTGCCACCACTTCCGGGACAGTGATCAATGAGCAGTTCTTC. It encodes CATTSGTVINEQFF.

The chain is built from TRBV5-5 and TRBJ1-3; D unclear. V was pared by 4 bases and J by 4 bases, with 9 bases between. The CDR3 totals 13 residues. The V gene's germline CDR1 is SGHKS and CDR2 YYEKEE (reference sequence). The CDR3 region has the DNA TGTGCCAGCAGCCGCGGGGTAGGAAACACCATATATTTT. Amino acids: CASSRGVGNTIYF.

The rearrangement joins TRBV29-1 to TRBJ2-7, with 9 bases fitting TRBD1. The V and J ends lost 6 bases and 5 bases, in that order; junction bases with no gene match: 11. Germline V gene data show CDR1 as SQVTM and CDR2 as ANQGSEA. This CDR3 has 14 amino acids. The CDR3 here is CSVASGTGSDEQYF. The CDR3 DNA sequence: TGCAGCGTGGCCTCCGGGACAGGGTCTGACGAGCAGTACTTC.

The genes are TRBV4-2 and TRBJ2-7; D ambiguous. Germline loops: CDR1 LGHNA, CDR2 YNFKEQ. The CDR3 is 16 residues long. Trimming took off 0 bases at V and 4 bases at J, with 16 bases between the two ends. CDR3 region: CASSQDRSARLYEQYF. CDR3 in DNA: TGTGCCAGCAGCCAAGATCGGAGCGCGAGGCTTTACGAGCAGTACTTC.

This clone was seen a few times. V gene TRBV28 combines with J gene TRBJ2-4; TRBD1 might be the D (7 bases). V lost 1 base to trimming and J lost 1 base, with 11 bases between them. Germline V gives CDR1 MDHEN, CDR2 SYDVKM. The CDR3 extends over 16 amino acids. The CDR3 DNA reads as TGTGCCAGCAGTTTATTGTCAGGGGGGGCCAAAAACATTCAGTACTTC. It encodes CASSLLSGGAKNIQYF.

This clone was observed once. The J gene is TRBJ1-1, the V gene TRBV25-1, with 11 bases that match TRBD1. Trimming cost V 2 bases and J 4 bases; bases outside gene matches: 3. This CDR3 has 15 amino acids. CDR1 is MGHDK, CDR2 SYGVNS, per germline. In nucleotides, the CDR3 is TGTGCCAGCAGTGAAGCCGGGACAGGGGGCACTGAAGCTTTCTTT. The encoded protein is CASSEAGTGGTEAFF.

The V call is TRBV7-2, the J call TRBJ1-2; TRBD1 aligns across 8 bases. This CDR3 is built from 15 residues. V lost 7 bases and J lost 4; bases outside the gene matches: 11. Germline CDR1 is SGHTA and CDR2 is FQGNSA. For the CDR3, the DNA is TGTGCCAGCACCGCCGACAGGGGAGATAGCTATGGCTACACCTTC. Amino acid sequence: CASTADRGDSYGYTF.